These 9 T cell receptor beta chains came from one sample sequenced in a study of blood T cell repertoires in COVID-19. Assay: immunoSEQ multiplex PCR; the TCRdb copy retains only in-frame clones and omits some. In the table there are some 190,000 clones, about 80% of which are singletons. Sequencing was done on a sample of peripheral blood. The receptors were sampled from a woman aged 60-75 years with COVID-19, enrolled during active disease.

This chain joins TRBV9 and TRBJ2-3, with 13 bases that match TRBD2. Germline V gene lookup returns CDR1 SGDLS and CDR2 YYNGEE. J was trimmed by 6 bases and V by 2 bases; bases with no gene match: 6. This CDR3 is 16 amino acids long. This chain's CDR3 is CASSVGLAGEVDTQYF. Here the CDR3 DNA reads TGTGCCAGCAGCGTTGGACTAGCGGGAGAGGTGGATACGCAGTATTTT.

The CDR3 loop is CASSQDRASGGLHNEQFF. The CDR3 coding sequence is TGTGCCAGCAGCCAAGATCGGGCTAGCGGGGGACTACACAATGAGCAGTTCTTC. The V call is TRBV4-2, the J call TRBJ2-1; 10 nucleotides agree with TRBD2. The CDR3 is 18 amino acids. The germline gives CDR1 LGHNA, CDR2 YNFKEQ. The J segment lost 5 bases and the V segment lost 0 bases, leaving 10 bases of the junction unmatched.

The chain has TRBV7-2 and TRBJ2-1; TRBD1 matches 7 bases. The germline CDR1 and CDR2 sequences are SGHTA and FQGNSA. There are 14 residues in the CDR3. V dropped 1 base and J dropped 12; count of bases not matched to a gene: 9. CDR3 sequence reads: CASSLGRQGWGQFF. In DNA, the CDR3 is TGTGCCAGCAGCTTAGGGAGACAGGGCTGGGGGCAGTTCTTC. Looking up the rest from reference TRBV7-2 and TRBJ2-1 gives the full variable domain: GAGVSQSPSNKVTEKGKDVELRCDPISGHTALYWYRQSLGQGLEFLIYFQGNSAPDKSGLPSDRFSAERTGGSVSTLTIQRTQQEDSAVYLCASSLGRQGWGQFFGPGTRLTVL.

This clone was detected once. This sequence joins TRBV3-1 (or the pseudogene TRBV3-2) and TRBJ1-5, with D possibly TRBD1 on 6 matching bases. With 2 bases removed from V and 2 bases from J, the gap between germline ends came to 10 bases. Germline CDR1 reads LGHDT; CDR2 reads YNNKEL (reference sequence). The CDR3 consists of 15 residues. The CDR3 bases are TGTGCCAGCAGCCAAAACAGGGTCGGCAATCAGCCCCAGCATTTT. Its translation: CASSQNRVGNQPQHF.

CDR3 loop: CASSLGLSGNTIYF. The CDR3 DNA reads as TGTGCCAGCAGCTTGGGACTGAGTGGAAACACCATATATTTT. V and J are TRBV11-2 and TRBJ1-3, with D tentatively TRBD1 (5 bases). The CDR3 extends over 14 amino acids. Germline V gene data show CDR1 as SGHAT and CDR2 as FQNNGV. Trimming stripped 3 bases from V and 3 bases from J, with 9 bases between.

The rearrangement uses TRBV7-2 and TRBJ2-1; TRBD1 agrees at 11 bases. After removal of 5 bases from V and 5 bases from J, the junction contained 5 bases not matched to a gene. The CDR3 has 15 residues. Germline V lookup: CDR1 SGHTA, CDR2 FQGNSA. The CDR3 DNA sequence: TGTGCCAGCAGCGATCCGGGACAGGGGGACAATGAGCAGTTCTTC. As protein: CASSDPGQGDNEQFF.

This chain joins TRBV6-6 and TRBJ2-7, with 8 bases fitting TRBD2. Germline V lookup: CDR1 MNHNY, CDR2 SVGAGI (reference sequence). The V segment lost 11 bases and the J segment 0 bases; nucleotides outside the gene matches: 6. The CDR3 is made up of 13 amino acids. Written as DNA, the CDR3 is TGTGCCGCATCTAGCGGGTACTCCTACGAGCAGTACTTC. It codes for CAASSGYSYEQYF.

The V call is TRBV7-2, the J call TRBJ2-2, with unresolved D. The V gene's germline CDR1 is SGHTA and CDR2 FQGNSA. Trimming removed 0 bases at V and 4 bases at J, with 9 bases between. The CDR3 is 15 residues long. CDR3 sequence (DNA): TGTGCCAGCAGCTTAGCAATGCAGGCCACCGGGGAGCTGTTTTTT. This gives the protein CASSLAMQATGELFF. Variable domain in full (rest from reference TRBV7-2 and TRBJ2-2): GAGVSQSPSNKVTEKGKDVELRCDPISGHTALYWYRQSLGQGLEFLIYFQGNSAPDKSGLPSDRFSAERTGGSVSTLTIQRTQQEDSAVYLCASSLAMQATGELFFGEGSRLTVL.

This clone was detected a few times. CDR3 sequence reads: CSGGEGGVYTF. CDR3 bases: TGCAGCGGGGGGGAGGGTGGTGTCTACACCTTC. This chain links TRBV29-1 with TRBJ1-2, with D perhaps matching TRBD1 (5 bases). CDR1 SQVTM and CDR2 ANQGSEA come from the germline V gene. With 7 bases removed from V and 10 bases from J, the gap between germline ends came to 16 bases. This CDR3 comprises 11 residues.